This T cell receptor (beta chain) was sequenced in a study of cytomegalovirus exposure and HLA in healthy donors. Study results and limitations: Researchers reportedly found TCR beta sequences accurately predicted most subjects' HLA-A and HLA-B alleles. A list of 164 TCR beta chains associated with cytomegalovirus was given.

On this clone: Antigen unknown.

Both 60 Vbeta primers and 13 Jbeta primers went into the PCR. Produced via immunoSEQ multiplex PCR; TCRdb's table is partial and in-frame only. The sample yields about 160,000 clones, roughly 79% seen once. The V gene lost 4 bases and the J gene lost 4 bases, with 17 bases spanning the gap. The germline V gene has CDR1 MNHNY and CDR2 SVGAGI (reference sequence). This CDR3 spans 16 amino acids. The sequence was obtained from a man younger than 30 in good health and CMV-seropositive. Input material: PBMCs. The chain has TRBV6-6 and TRBJ2-1; D is uncertain. Here the CDR3 reads CASSSLGVARYNEQFF. The CDR3 DNA reads as TGTGCCAGCAGTTCCCTTGGCGTTGCGCGGTACAATGAGCAGTTCTTC.